This entry features one TCR beta chain sequence. These data belong to a study of technical replicates of blood from a handful of donors. The repertoire was sequenced with immunoSEQ multiplex PCR; TCRdb's copy has only in-frame clones and lacks some. The data hold some 80,000 clones, with around 92% observed a single time. The clonotype comes from a human donor in good health. The sequenced material came from T cells isolated from PBMCs.

CDR3 in DNA: TGTGCCAGCAGCCCCGCTGGGGTAGCGGACCCCTACAATGAGCAGTTCTTC. Translating it yields CASSPAGVADPYNEQFF. The rearrangement links TRBV5-4 to TRBJ2-1; D is perhaps TRBD2 (6 bases). Germline V gives CDR1 SGHNT, CDR2 YYREEE (reference sequence). There are 17 residues in the CDR3. V was clipped by 4 bases and J by 2 bases, with 19 bases between them.